The 24 T cell receptor beta chains below were found in one sample sequenced in a study of Graves' ophthalmopathy and Graves' hyperthyroidism. TCR beta CDR3 amplification used RNA transcripts. HTBI primers were employed in first-round RT-PCR, then a second-round multiplex PCR followed. TCRdb re-analysed the multiplex PCR reads in MiXCR, keeping a single row per CDR3 protein. The sample yields 600,000 to 950,000 distinct CDR3 sequences, roughly 40% seen once. The sample comprised peripheral blood. The receptors shown here come from an adult man with Graves' ophthalmopathy.

The J gene is TRBJ2-3, the V gene TRBV7-2, with a weak D call TRBD2 (5 bases). Trimming pared 4 bases from V and 2 bases from J, leaving 10 bases between. The CDR3 is 14 residues long. The germline gives CDR1 SGHTA, CDR2 FQGNSA. CDR3 in DNA: TGTGCCAGCAGCTGGACGACTACCACAGATACGCAGTATTTT. Translated: CASSWTTTTDTQYF.

The CDR3 loop reads CSASGTVTYEQYF. CDR3 bases: TGCAGTGCTTCCGGGACGGTTACCTACGAGCAGTACTTC. This chain joins TRBV20-1 and TRBJ2-7; D tentatively reads TRBD1 or TRBD2 (5 bases each). This CDR3 has 13 residues. The germline gives CDR1 DFQATT, CDR2 SNEGSKA (reference sequence). Trimming took off 5 bases at V and 2 bases at J, with 13 bases between the two ends.

The CDR3 is CASSFRDRALGGYTF. CDR3 nucleotides: TGCGCCAGCAGCTTCCGGGACAGGGCCCTCGGGGGCTACACCTTC. V is TRBV5-1 and J is TRBJ1-2, with 9 bases matching TRBD1. Germline lookup yields CDR1 SGHRS and CDR2 YFSETQ. After removal of 2 bases from V and 8 bases from J, the junction contained 10 bases not matched to a gene. CDR3 length: 15 residues.

About this clonotype itself: The germline gene is not matched at one end of the junction; a read error may be the cause. The V call is TRBV10-2, the J call TRBJ2-7; weak D call: TRBD1 (6 bases). The CDR3 has 13 amino acids. Germline-derived CDR1 and CDR2 are WSHSY and SAAADI. Here the CDR3 reads CASTKKGVLEQYF. CDR3 nucleotides: TGTGCCAGCACCAAAAAGGGGGTCCTCGAGCAGTACTTC.

The chain employs TRBV5-1 and TRBJ2-7, with D tentatively TRBD1 or TRBD2 (6 bases each). Per germline, CDR1 SGHRS and CDR2 YFSETQ. Trimming pared 5 bases from V and 9 bases from J, leaving 15 bases between. CDR3 length: 12 amino acids. The CDR3 loop reads CASRPGGTRQYF. The CDR3 coding sequence is TGCGCCAGCAGGCCCGGCGGGACACGGCAGTACTTC.

Ten or more counts support this clonotype. V is TRBV11-2 and J is TRBJ1-6; D is unresolved. Germline V gene data show CDR1 as SGHAT and CDR2 as FQNNGV. The germline V and J ends were trimmed by 0 bases and 8 bases, with 5 bases remaining between them. There are 13 residues in the CDR3. CDR3 protein: CASSLDQDSPLHF. For the CDR3, the DNA is TGTGCCAGCAGCTTAGATCAAGATTCACCCCTCCACTTT.

This sequence joins TRBV14 and TRBJ2-2; TRBD2 matches at 13 bases. In germline, CDR1 is SGHDN, CDR2 FVKESK. The junction had 8 bases not matched to a gene; V was cut back by 4 bases and J by 3 bases. The CDR3 is 18 residues long. The CDR3 protein is CASSRGRTSGRYTGELFF. DNA of the CDR3: TGTGCCAGCAGCCGTGGTCGGACTAGCGGGAGATACACCGGGGAGCTGTTTTTT.

As for this clonotype: A much larger clone lies a single base off, so this may be a read error. This sequence joins TRBV19 and TRBJ1-2, with D perhaps TRBD1 (6 bases). CDR3 length: 15 residues. V gave up 7 bases and J gave up 4 bases, with 19 bases separating them. The germline V gene has CDR1 LNHDA and CDR2 SQIVND (reference sequence). The CDR3 nucleotides are TGTGCCAGTATCGAGACAGGAGGCGCCATCTATGGCTACACCTTC. Protein: CASIETGGAIYGYTF.

In this sample, this clonotype turned up a few times. V gene TRBV10-3 combines with J gene TRBJ1-1; D is ambiguous. Trimming took off 10 bases at V and 4 bases at J, with 25 bases between the two ends. The CDR3 consists of 16 residues. Germline CDR1 is ENHRY and CDR2 is SYGVKD. The CDR3 sequence: CASRTLGPRRGTEAFF. As DNA, the CDR3 is TGTGCCAGCAGGACCTTGGGCCCTCGCCGCGGCACTGAAGCTTTCTTT.

In the case of this clonotype: A single base separates this from a much larger clone, so it may be a read error. This CDR3 is missing its conserved last phenylalanine or tryptophan, likely due to a read error. The chain links TRBV2 to TRBJ1-5; possibly TRBD1 for D (5 bases). The V gene lost 11 bases and the J gene lost 4 bases, with 15 bases spanning the gap. The germline V gene has CDR1 SNHLY and CDR2 FYNNEI. This CDR3 region has 13 residues. The CDR3: CAPRTEGNQPQHL. CDR3 nucleotide sequence: TGTGCCCCGAGGACGGAGGGGAATCAGCCCCAGCATTTA.

The gene calls are TRBV7-9 and TRBJ1-5; D is unclear. CDR1 is SEHNR, CDR2 FQNEAQ, per germline (reference sequence). The CDR3 consists of 18 residues. V shed 5 bases and J shed 0 bases, with 20 bases lying between them. CDR3 amino acids: CASSPQRSDEDSNQPQHF. The CDR3, as DNA: TGTGCCAGCAGCCCCCAGCGGTCGGACGAAGATAGCAATCAGCCCCAGCATTTT.

The chain combines TRBV29-1 with TRBJ2-7; 8 nucleotides match TRBD1. Losses at the gene ends were 0 bases for V and 5 bases for J; bases not matched to a gene: 3. The CDR3 length is 13 residues. Germline V gene sequence: CDR1 SQVTM, CDR2 ANQGSEA. CDR3 sequence (DNA): TGCAGCGTTGAAGATGGACAGGGAAACGAGCAGTACTTC. Its protein product is CSVEDGQGNEQYF.

Regarding this clonotype: At one boundary the junction diverges from the germline segment, which might be a read error. The chain uses TRBV10-3 and TRBJ2-6; the D call may be TRBD1 or TRBD2 (6 bases each). Germline lookup yields CDR1 ENHRY and CDR2 SYGVKD. CDR3 length: 16 amino acids. CDR3 nucleotides: TGTGCCATCAGCCGGGACACAGGGACTGAGGCCAACGCCCTGACTTTC. Protein product: CAISRDTGTEANALTF.

This clonotype appeared once. This chain uses TRBV10-3 with TRBJ1-1; 7 bases agree with TRBD1. The CDR3 is 12 amino acids. V gave up 5 bases and J gave up 5 bases; unmatched junction bases: 2. Germline CDR1 is ENHRY and CDR2 is SYGVKD. CDR3 in amino acids: CAISLTGTEAFF. For the CDR3, the DNA is TGTGCCATCAGTCTGACAGGGACTGAAGCTTTCTTT.

This clonotype showed up just once. This chain connects TRBV12-3 or TRBV12-4 to TRBJ2-6; TRBD1 matches at 9 bases. The length of the CDR3 is 18 residues. After removal of 6 bases from V and 4 bases from J, the junction contained 13 bases not matched to a gene. In DNA form, the CDR3 reads TGTGCCAGCAGCTCCGGGACAGGGTTTTTTTCCGGGGCCAACGTCCTGACTTTC. It translates to CASSSGTGFFSGANVLTF.

The chain couples TRBV7-6 to TRBJ2-7; 9 bases fit TRBD2. This CDR3 contains 16 residues. Germline V gene data show CDR1 as SGHVS and CDR2 as FNYEAQ. Germline trimming cut 2 bases from V and 5 bases from J; bases unmatched to any gene: 10. DNA for the CDR3: TGTGCCAGCAGCTTAATAATATCTAGCGGGACCGACGAGCAGTACTTC. This codes for CASSLIISSGTDEQYF.

The table lists this clonotype with a count of one. V is TRBV29-1 and J is TRBJ1-2, with 8 bases aligning to TRBD1. After removal of 8 bases from V and 4 bases from J, the junction contained 6 bases not matched to a gene. The CDR3 spans 12 residues. The germline V gene has CDR1 SQVTM and CDR2 ANQGSEA. CDR3 bases: TGCAGCTTGACAGGGGAGACCTATGGCTACACCTTC. This encodes CSLTGETYGYTF.

The chain uses TRBV7-8 and TRBJ2-7; D remains unclear. Germline loops: CDR1 SGHVS, CDR2 FQNEAQ. The CDR3 runs to 12 residues. V was trimmed by 8 bases and J by 1 base, leaving 9 bases between them. DNA for the CDR3: TGTGCCAGCCAGTTCGGGTCCTACGAGCAGTACTTC. Amino acids: CASQFGSYEQYF. Together with reference TRBV7-8 and TRBJ2-7, the CDR3 gives the full variable domain: GAGVSQSPRYKVAKRGQDVALRCDPISGHVSLFWYQQALGQGPEFLTYFQNEAQLDKSGLPSDRFFAERPEGSVSTLKIQRTQQEDSAVYLCASQFGSYEQYFGPGTRLTVT.

Turning to this clonotype: Relative to the germline gene, one junction end is altered; a read error may explain this. In DNA form, the CDR3 reads TGTGCCGGCAGCACGGACAGGGTTGGAGACTATGGCTACACCTTC. As protein: CAGSTDRVGDYGYTF. This chain connects TRBV14 to TRBJ1-2; 8 nucleotides match TRBD1. The V gene's germline CDR1 is SGHDN and CDR2 FVKESK. The CDR3 is made up of 15 amino acids.

This chain connects TRBV12-3 or TRBV12-4 to TRBJ1-2; tentatively, D is TRBD1 (6 bases). The CDR3 is 13 amino acids. Trimming took 3 bases from V and 5 from J, leaving 10 bases between them. The CDR3 is CASSFDGTYGYTF. CDR3 nucleotide sequence: TGTGCCAGCAGTTTTGACGGGACATATGGCTACACCTTC.

This clonotype was detected many times. The chain carries TRBV25-1 and TRBJ1-2; D unresolved. This CDR3 spans 17 amino acids. The germline CDR1 and CDR2 sequences are MGHDK and SYGVNS. The V end lost 5 bases, the J end lost 2 bases, and 21 bases lay between the germline ends. CDR3 region: CASSTIFWSNENYGYTF. In nucleotides, the CDR3 is TGTGCCAGCAGTACCATCTTCTGGAGTAACGAGAACTATGGCTACACCTTC.

This chain links TRBV29-1 with TRBJ1-2, with 11 bases matching TRBD1. The CDR3 totals 14 residues. The J segment lost 7 bases and the V segment lost 6 bases, leaving 10 bases of the junction unmatched. Germline loops: CDR1 SQVTM, CDR2 ANQGSEA. In DNA, the CDR3 is TGCAGCGTCTCATCGGGACAGGGGGATCGTGGCTACACCTTC. Amino acids: CSVSSGQGDRGYTF.

CDR3 sequence (DNA): TGTGCCAGCAGCCCCGGACTAGGCTACAGGGAGCAGTTCTTC. Amino acid sequence: CASSPGLGYREQFF. The V and J genes are TRBV14 and TRBJ2-1; 7 bases align to TRBD2. Germline V gene data show CDR1 as SGHDN and CDR2 as FVKESK. V was pared by 4 bases and J by 10 bases, with 10 bases of the junction left unmatched. CDR3 length: 14 amino acids. Supplemented by reference TRBV14 and TRBJ2-1, the full variable domain reads EAGVTQFPSHSVIEKGQTVTLRCDPISGHDNLYWYRRVMGKEIKFLLHFVKESKQDESGMPNNRFLAERTGGTYSTLKVQPAELEDSGVYFCASSPGLGYREQFFGPGTRLTVL.

Many counts were recorded for this clonotype. The chain uses TRBV19 and TRBJ1-5; TRBD1 is a possible D gene (5 bases). Germline V gene data show CDR1 as LNHDA and CDR2 as SQIVND (reference sequence). Trimming removed 5 bases at V and 7 bases at J, with 12 bases between. CDR3 length: 13 amino acids. The CDR3 region has the DNA TGTGCCAGTAGTTTAACAGGAGGACAGCCCCAGCATTTT. It yields the protein CASSLTGGQPQHF. Using reference TRBV19 and TRBJ1-5 for the parts outside the CDR3, the full variable domain is DGGITQSPKYLFRKEGQNVTLSCEQNLNHDAMYWYRQDPGQGLRLIYYSQIVNDFQKGDIAEGYSVSREKKESFPLTVTSAQKNPTAFYLCASSLTGGQPQHFGDGTRLSIL.